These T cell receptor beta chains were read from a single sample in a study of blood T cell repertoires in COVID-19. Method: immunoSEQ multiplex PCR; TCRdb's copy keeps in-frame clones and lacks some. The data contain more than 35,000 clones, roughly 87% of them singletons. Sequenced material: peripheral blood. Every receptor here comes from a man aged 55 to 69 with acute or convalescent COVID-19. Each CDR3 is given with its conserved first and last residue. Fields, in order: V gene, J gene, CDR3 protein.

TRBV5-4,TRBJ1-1,CASSLVQGATEAFF
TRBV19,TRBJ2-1,CASIPSGLAIWSEQFF
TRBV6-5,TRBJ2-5,CASSYSKGEVETQYF
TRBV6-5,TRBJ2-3,CASSEGWEVTDTQYF
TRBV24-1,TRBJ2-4,CATRHRAVDRGNIQYF
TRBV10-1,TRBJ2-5,CASLLAGGGETQYF
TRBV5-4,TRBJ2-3,CASSLVGPLATDTQYF
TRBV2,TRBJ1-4,CASTSFGGESEKLFF
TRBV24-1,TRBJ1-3,CATSDHPAGSGNTIYF
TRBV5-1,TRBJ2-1,CASSLDLAGVNEQFF
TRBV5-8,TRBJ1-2,CASRNRWGYTF
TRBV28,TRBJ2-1,CASSFFTYNEQFF
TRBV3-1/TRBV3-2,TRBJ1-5,CASSQAGQGGNQPQHF
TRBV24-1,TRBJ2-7,CATSDSGLGDEQYF
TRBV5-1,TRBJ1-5,CASSLTGGQDQPQHF
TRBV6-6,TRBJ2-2,CASSSTSTGTGELFF
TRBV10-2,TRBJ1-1,CASTSVGRGTEAFF
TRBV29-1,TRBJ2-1,CSVHAGTSSSYNEQFF
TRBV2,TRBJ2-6,CASQLYSEGHPSGANVLTF
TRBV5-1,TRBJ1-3,CADHRGDDNLYF